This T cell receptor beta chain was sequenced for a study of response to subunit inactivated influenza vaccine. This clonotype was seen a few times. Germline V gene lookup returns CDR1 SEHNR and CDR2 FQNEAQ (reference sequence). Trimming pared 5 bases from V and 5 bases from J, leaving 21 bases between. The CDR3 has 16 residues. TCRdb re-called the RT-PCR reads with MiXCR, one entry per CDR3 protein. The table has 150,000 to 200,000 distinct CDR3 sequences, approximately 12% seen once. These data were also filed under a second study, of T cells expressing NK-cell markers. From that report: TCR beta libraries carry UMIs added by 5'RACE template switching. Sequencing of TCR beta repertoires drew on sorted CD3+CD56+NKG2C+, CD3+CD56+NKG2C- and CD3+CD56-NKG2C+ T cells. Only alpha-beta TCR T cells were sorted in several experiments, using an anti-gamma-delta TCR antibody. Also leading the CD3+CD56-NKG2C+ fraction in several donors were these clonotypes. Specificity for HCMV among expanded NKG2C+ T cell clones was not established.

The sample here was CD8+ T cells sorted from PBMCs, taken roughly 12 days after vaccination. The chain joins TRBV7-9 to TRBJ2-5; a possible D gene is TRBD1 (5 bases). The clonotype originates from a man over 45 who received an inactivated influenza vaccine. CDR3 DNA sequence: TGTGCCAGCAGCCCCAATTCCAGGGCGGTAGGGGAGACCCAGTACTTC. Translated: CASSPNSRAVGETQYF.